Listed below are T cell receptor beta chains from one sample, sequenced in a study of cytomegalovirus exposure and HLA in healthy donors. Method: immunoSEQ multiplex PCR; TCRdb's copy keeps in-frame clones and lacks some. This table holds 150,000 or so clones, about 80% found once. The sequencing sample was made of PBMCs. The receptors derive from a woman aged 35 to 49 in good health and CMV-seronegative. Each CDR3 is given with its conserved first and last residue. The D gene is left open where the match is weak. Clone size is shown for a subset of rows, as once, few, many or a class of expanded clone.

TRBJ1-1 | NA | TRBV6-5 | NA | CASTGGEYTEAFF | TGTGCCAGCACGGGGGGTGAGTACACTGAAGCTTTCTTT
TRBJ1-4 | TRBD1 | TRBV15 | NA | CATSRRTLWTGGFEKLFF | TGTGCCACCAGCAGACGAACTCTTTGGACAGGGGGATTTGAAAAACTGTTTTTT
TRBJ1-3 | NA | TRBV13 | NA | CASRWGLPGNTIYF | TGTGCCAGCAGGTGGGGCCTACCTGGAAACACCATATATTTT
TRBJ2-6 | NA | TRBV13 | NA | CASSSLTRSGANVLTF | TGTGCCAGCAGCTCACTAACTAGGTCTGGGGCCAACGTCCTGACTTTC
TRBJ2-4 | TRBD1 | TRBV6-6 | NA | CASLQGAGNIQYF | TGTGCCAGCCTACAGGGGGCGGGAAACATTCAGTACTTC
TRBJ2-7 | TRBD2 | TRBV27 | NA | CASSFSAGGPSYEQYF | TGTGCCAGCAGTTTTTCAGCGGGAGGGCCCTCCTACGAGCAGTACTTC
TRBJ2-1 | NA | TRBV28 | NA | CASSPPERGNEQFF | TGTGCCAGCAGTCCTCCTGAACGGGGCAATGAGCAGTTCTTC
TRBJ2-7 | TRBD2 | TRBV4-3 | few | CASSQVGGDYEQYF | TGCGCCAGCAGCCAAGTGGGGGGGGACTACGAGCAGTACTTC
TRBJ2-7 | TRBD1 | TRBV27 | NA | CASSLVAGTGFRSSYEQYF | TGTGCCAGCAGTTTGGTCGCCGGGACAGGGTTTCGTAGTTCCTACGAGCAGTACTTC
TRBJ1-5 | TRBD1 | TRBV27 | few | CASSLRRDRGGQPQHF | TGTGCCAGCAGTTTAAGAAGGGACAGGGGCGGTCAGCCCCAGCATTTT
TRBJ2-7 | TRBD2 | TRBV28 | NA | CASRTLAGDIYEQYF | TGTGCCAGCAGGACACTAGCGGGAGACATCTACGAGCAGTACTTC
TRBJ2-2 | NA | TRBV4-3 | NA | CASSQLAAGELFF | TGCGCCAGCAGCCAGTTAGCGGCCGGGGAGCTGTTTTTT
TRBJ2-3 | TRBD2 | TRBV19 | once | CASSIDSGLAGVVTDTQYF | TGTGCCAGTAGTATAGACTCGGGACTAGCGGGAGTTGTCACAGATACGCAGTATTTT
TRBJ2-3 | NA | TRBV7-6 | NA | CASSLGALTDTQYF | TGTGCCAGCAGCTTGGGGGCTCTCACAGATACGCAGTATTTT
TRBJ1-3 | NA | TRBV5-1 | NA | CASSLIDAPGNTIYF | TGCGCCAGCAGCTTGATCGATGCGCCAGGAAACACCATATATTTT
TRBJ2-5 | TRBD2 | TRBV11-2 | NA | CASSPTSGRQTQYF | TGTGCCAGCAGCCCCACTAGCGGGAGGCAGACCCAGTACTTC
TRBJ2-3 | NA | TRBV5-1 | NA | CASSLGQIHTDTQYF | TGCGCCAGCAGCTTGGGACAGATACACACAGATACGCAGTATTTT
TRBJ2-3 | TRBD2 | TRBV7-3 | NA | CASSQGGVDTQYF | TGTGCCAGCAGCCAGGGAGGGGTGGATACGCAGTATTTT
TRBJ2-1 | NA | TRBV7-3 | NA | CASSLLGGTYNEQFF | TGTGCCAGCAGCTTGCTCGGCGGAACCTACAATGAGCAGTTCTTC
TRBJ2-7 | TRBD1 | TRBV5-1 | NA | CASSLVGTGAYEQYF | TGCGCCAGCAGCTTGGTAGGGACAGGGGCCTACGAGCAGTACTTC
TRBJ2-7 | TRBD1 | TRBV6-5 | NA | CASSVVQGVHEQYF | TGTGCCAGCAGTGTCGTACAGGGGGTCCACGAGCAGTACTTC
TRBJ1-2 | TRBD1 | TRBV10-1 | NA | CASSDTGGFGYTF | TGCGCCAGCAGTGATACAGGGGGGTTTGGCTACACCTTC
TRBJ2-7 | NA | TRBV19 | NA | CASSIDGAYEQYF | TGTGCCAGTAGTATAGACGGGGCCTACGAGCAGTACTTC
TRBJ2-6 | NA | TRBV5-4 | NA | CASRPGSGANVLTF | TGTGCCAGCAGACCAGGTAGTGGGGCCAACGTCCTGACTTTC
TRBJ2-3 | NA | TRBV4-3 | NA | CASSQDSEDTQYF | TGCGCCAGCAGCCAAGATTCCGAGGATACGCAGTATTTT
TRBJ1-1 | NA | TRBV19 | NA | CASSMGGLNTEAFF | TGTGCCAGTAGTATGGGGGGGTTGAACACTGAAGCTTTCTTT
TRBJ2-7 | NA | TRBV28 | NA | CASLVGGASYEQYF | TGTGCCAGCCTTGTGGGGGGGGCCTCCTACGAGCAGTACTTC
TRBJ2-5 | TRBD2 | TRBV7-9 | NA | CASSLDTGGETQYF | TGTGCCAGCAGCTTAGACACGGGAGGGGAGACCCAGTACTTC
TRBJ1-4 | TRBD1 | TRBV2 | NA | CASSRQGAYEKLFF | TGTGCCAGCAGTCGACAGGGGGCGTATGAAAAACTGTTTTTT
TRBJ2-7 | TRBD1 | TRBV5-4 | NA | CASSLTGGHEQYF | TGTGCCAGCAGCTTGACAGGGGGGCACGAGCAGTACTTC
TRBJ2-7 | NA | TRBV6-6 | NA | CASSTASYEQYF | TGTGCCAGCTCTACAGCCTCCTACGAGCAGTACTTC
TRBJ1-2 | NA | TRBV2 | NA | CASKLTNYGYTF | TGTGCCAGCAAACTAACTAACTATGGCTACACCTTC
TRBJ2-7 | NA | TRBV29-1 | NA | CSVEEQTNSYEQYF | TGCAGCGTTGAAGAACAGACAAACTCCTACGAGCAGTACTTC
TRBJ2-2 | NA | TRBV4-1 | NA | CASSREAVNTGELFF | TGCGCCAGCAGCCGGGAGGCTGTTAACACCGGGGAGCTGTTTTTT
TRBJ2-2 | NA | TRBV28 | few | CASSFLNTGELFF | TGTGCCAGCAGTTTCCTGAACACCGGGGAGCTGTTTTTT
TRBJ2-3 | NA | TRBV5-6 | NA | CASNQIIRPGLTSTDTQYF | TGTGCCAGCAACCAAATAATCCGACCGGGACTCACTAGCACAGATACGCAGTATTTT
TRBJ2-1 | TRBD2 | TRBV7-3 | NA | CASSPRLAGGDEQFF | TGTGCCAGCAGCCCCAGACTAGCGGGAGGGGACGAGCAGTTCTTC
TRBJ1-1 | TRBD1 | TRBV7-9 | few | CASGIPGGNTEAFF | TGTGCCAGCGGCATTCCAGGGGGGAACACTGAAGCTTTCTTT
TRBJ2-7 | NA | TRBV7-2 | NA | CASSPRSNYEQYF | TGTGCCAGCAGCCCCCGGTCCAATTACGAGCAGTACTTC
TRBJ2-3 | TRBD1 | TRBV4-1 | few | CASSHFRTGGTDTQYF | TGCGCCAGCAGCCATTTTAGGACAGGGGGCACAGATACGCAGTATTTT
TRBJ2-1 | TRBD2 | TRBV5-8 | NA | CASSLEVAGVRVEQFF | TGTGCCAGCAGCTTGGAGGTAGCGGGAGTACGGGTTGAGCAGTTCTTC
TRBJ1-5 | NA | TRBV9 | NA | CASSPGSGSYQPQHF | TGTGCCAGCAGCCCCGGGTCGGGTTCCTACCAGCCCCAGCATTTT
TRBJ2-1 | NA | TRBV9 | NA | CASSVSLLGGWDEQFF | TGTGCCAGCAGCGTCAGCCTATTGGGGGGTTGGGATGAGCAGTTCTTC
TRBJ1-5 | TRBD1 | TRBV27 | NA | CASSHRQGTQPQHF | TGTGCCAGCAGTCACCGACAGGGCACTCAGCCCCAGCATTTT
TRBJ1-4 | NA | TRBV19 | NA | CASSFYAGVDEKLFF | TGTGCCAGTAGTTTTTATGCGGGGGTTGATGAAAAACTGTTTTTT
TRBJ2-7 | TRBD2 | TRBV28 | NA | CASSFQRLAGGFSYEQYF | TGTGCCAGCAGTTTTCAGAGACTAGCGGGAGGGTTCTCCTACGAGCAGTACTTC
TRBJ2-7 | NA | TRBV28 | NA | CASSIGTLDEQYF | TGTGCCAGCAGTATCGGGACTCTCGACGAGCAGTACTTC
TRBJ2-2 | TRBD1 | TRBV7-9 | NA | CSSPNHRDRFTGELFF | TGTTCCAGCCCCAATCACCGGGACAGATTCACCGGGGAGCTGTTTTTT